This is a list of T cell receptor beta chains from one sample in a study of blood T cell repertoires in COVID-19. TCRdb's table, derived via immunoSEQ multiplex PCR, lists solely in-frame clones and lacks some. Of about 25,000 clones listed, 82% were seen once; the top ten hold 1.8%. The sample consisted of peripheral blood. Receptor source: a man aged 80 or over with active or convalescent COVID-19. Both conserved end residues are part of each CDR3. D genes are given only for firm matches. Some rows have no size entry. The others give once, few or many, or a class for an expanded clone.

j_call | d_call | v_call | clone_size | cdr3_nt | cdr3_aa
TRBJ1-1 | - | TRBV5-1 | few | TGCGCCAGCAGCTTGGATGGCACAGGTTACACTGAAGCTTTCTTT | CASSLDGTGYTEAFF
TRBJ2-2 | - | TRBV9 | few | TGTGCCAGCAGCGTAGTTTCTAGGACTACGAACACCGGGGAGCTGTTTTTT | CASSVVSRTTNTGELFF
TRBJ2-7 | - | TRBV28 | once | TGTGCCAGCGGGCGATGGGGGGACTCCTACGAGCAGTACTTC | CASGRWGDSYEQYF
TRBJ2-7 | TRBD2 | TRBV5-4 | - | TGTGCCAGCAGAGCTAGCGGTAACTCCTACGAGCAGTACTTC | CASRASGNSYEQYF
TRBJ2-4 | TRBD1 | TRBV7-2 | - | TGTGCCAGCAGCCATCCTCACAGGGGTCAAAACATTCAGTACTTC | CASSHPHRGQNIQYF
TRBJ1-1 | - | TRBV2 | once | TGTGCCAGCAGTTATGACAGTGAAGCTTTCTTT | CASSYDSEAFF
TRBJ1-1 | - | TRBV2 | - | TGTGCCAGCAGCCCAGCGTTTAGGGCTTTCTTT | CASSPAFRAFF
TRBJ2-3 | - | TRBV24-1 | - | TGTGCCACCAGTGAACCGGTAACAGATACGCAGTATTTT | CATSEPVTDTQYF
TRBJ2-7 | TRBD2 | TRBV28 | - | TGTGCCAGCAGCCCCAACCAAGGGACAGGGGGGACTAGCGGGAGGGCCTACGAGCAGTACTTC | CASSPNQGTGGTSGRAYEQYF
TRBJ2-7 | - | TRBV2 | - | TGTGCCAGCAGGGATCTAGCCCACGAGCAGTACTTC | CASRDLAHEQYF
TRBJ1-3 | TRBD1 | TRBV5-1 | few | TGCGCCAGCAGCCGAGGGACAGGGAACTCTGGAAACACCATATATTTT | CASSRGTGNSGNTIYF
TRBJ2-5 | TRBD2 | TRBV28 | - | TGTGCCAGCAGTGTGACTAGCGGGAGGGCCGACCAAGAGACCCAGTACTTC | CASSVTSGRADQETQYF
TRBJ2-1 | TRBD2 | TRBV7-8 | - | TGTGCCAGCAGCATCGGACTAGCGGGAGTCAATGAGCAGTTCTTC | CASSIGLAGVNEQFF